The clone carrying this T cell receptor beta chain was observed once. TCR beta CDR3 regions were amplified from RNA transcripts. The primer set for the first-round RT-PCR of the TCR CDR3 was HTBI. TCRdb itself ran the multiplex PCR reads through MiXCR, one entry per CDR3 protein. The table shows about 210,000 distinct CDR3 sequences, with about 15% occurring only once. The CDR3 extends over 16 amino acids. V shed 4 bases and J 7 bases; nucleotides not matched to a gene: 12. The germline gives CDR1 LGHNA, CDR2 YNFKEQ. This entry belongs to a study of T cells in Graves' hyperthyroidism and ophthalmopathy.

This chain uses TRBV4-2 with TRBJ2-5; 10 nucleotides align to TRBD2. Input material: blood. This TCR came from a man aged 45-65 years with Graves' hyperthyroidism. DNA for the CDR3: TGTGCCAGCAGCCCAGGGACTAGCGTCGCCCGAGGGACCCAGTACTTC. Translation gives CASSPGTSVARGTQYF.